The next 5 T cell receptor beta chains were all read from a single sample in a study of patients and donors after allogeneic stem cell transplantation. TCRdb processed the RT-PCR reads anew with MiXCR; each CDR3 protein has one entry. Here the sample spans about 960,000 distinct CDR3 sequences, about a sixth being singletons. Sequenced: blood, either unsorted or a sorted T cell fraction (not recorded which). These receptors came from a human donor who was either an allogeneic HSCT recipient or a stem cell or donor lymphocyte infusion donor (not recorded which). It is not recorded whose cells these are; they may come from a transplant donor.

V usage is TRBV3-1 and J usage is TRBJ2-2; 9 nucleotides match TRBD1. Unmatched junction bases numbered 9, after V lost 4 bases and J lost 0 bases. There are 18 residues in the CDR3. Germline V gene sequence: CDR1 LGHDT, CDR2 YNNKEL (reference sequence). The CDR3 region is CASSPVPGQGSNTGELFF. The CDR3 bases are TGTGCCAGCAGCCCAGTCCCGGGACAGGGTTCGAACACCGGGGAGCTGTTTTTT.

V gene TRBV20-1 combines with J gene TRBJ2-1; D call uncertain. The CDR3 covers 14 residues. Germline V CDR1 and CDR2: DFQATT, SNEGSKA (reference sequence). V lost 3 bases, J lost 4 bases, and 13 bases lay in between. The CDR3 nucleotides are TGCAGTGCTAGTTGGGGTAACCCATACAATGAGCAGTTCTTC. Amino acids: CSASWGNPYNEQFF.

This chain connects TRBV7-9 to TRBJ1-4; the match to TRBD1 covers 10 bases. The germline V gene has CDR1 SEHNR and CDR2 FQNEAQ (reference sequence). The CDR3 sequence is 15 residues long. The V and J ends lost 5 bases and 5 bases, in that order; junction bases with no gene match: 5. DNA for the CDR3: TGTGCCAGCAGCGGAGGGACAGGGGAGAATGAAAAACTGTTTTTT. Encoded protein: CASSGGTGENEKLFF.

This rearrangement joins TRBV7-3 to TRBJ2-7; a weak D match, TRBD1 (5 bases). In germline, CDR1 is SGHTA, CDR2 FQGTGA. This CDR3 has 15 amino acids. V was cut by 5 bases and J by 7 bases, with 21 bases left in between. Here the CDR3 reads CASSLRGGDSREQYF. The CDR3 nucleotides read TGTGCCAGCAGCCTAAGGGGCGGAGACTCCAGAGAGCAGTACTTC.

This clonotype was seen more than once but under ten times. The chain recombines TRBV9 with TRBJ2-7, with D unresolved. V lost 0 bases and J 4 bases, leaving 11 bases between the germline ends. The CDR3 loop spans 14 amino acids. CDR1 SGDLS and CDR2 YYNGEE come from the germline V gene. CDR3: CASSVGRVTYEQYF. The CDR3 nucleotides are TGTGCCAGCAGCGTAGGAAGGGTGACTTACGAGCAGTACTTC. Drawing the rest from reference TRBV9 and TRBJ2-7, the complete variable domain is DSGVTQTPKHLITATGQRVTLRCSPRSGDLSVYWYQQSLDQGLQFLIQYYNGEERAKGNILERFSAQQFPDLHSELNLSSLELGDSALYFCASSVGRVTYEQYFGPGTRLTVT.